The 19 T cell receptor beta chains presented below share a single source sample, sequenced in a study of blood T cell repertoires in COVID-19. The method was immunoSEQ multiplex PCR; TCRdb's version includes in-frame clones alone and lacks a portion of them. Of some 150,000 clones listed, 83% are singletons. Sequences were obtained from peripheral blood. These receptors were taken from an older woman with COVID-19, enrolled during active disease.

V and J are TRBV5-1 and TRBJ2-2; 10 bases line up with TRBD1. This CDR3 has 15 residues. Germline lookup yields CDR1 SGHRS and CDR2 YFSETQ. J was trimmed by 5 bases and V by 0 bases; bases with no gene match: 1. The CDR3 region has the DNA TGCGCCAGCAGCTTGGGGACAGGGGGGACCGGGGAGCTGTTTTTT. It specifies CASSLGTGGTGELFF.

The sample holds one count of this clone. One end of the junction does not line up with germline, which may come from a read error. This chain joins TRBV7-7 and TRBJ2-7; TRBD1 matches 9 bases. The CDR3 sequence is 14 residues long. Germline CDR1 is SSHAT and CDR2 is FNYEAQ (reference sequence). Written as DNA, the CDR3 is TGTGCTAGCAGCCCCCGGACAGGGGCCTACGAGCAGTACTTC. This gives the protein CASSPRTGAYEQYF.

V is TRBV19 and J is TRBJ1-1; TRBD1 matches at 11 bases. The V gene's germline CDR1 is LNHDA and CDR2 SQIVND (reference sequence). V shed 3 bases and J 3 bases; nucleotides not matched to a gene: 12. The CDR3 has 18 amino acids. CDR3 bases: TGTGCCAGTAGTATCCATCCAAGGGACAGGGGGATTGACACTGAAGCTTTCTTT. It codes for CASSIHPRDRGIDTEAFF.

CDR3 region: CATSRVYGQGGRYGYTF. The CDR3 nucleotides read TGTGCCACCAGCAGAGTCTATGGACAGGGGGGAAGGTATGGCTACACCTTC. This chain connects TRBV15 to TRBJ1-2; 10 bases match TRBD1. The CDR3 runs 17 residues. Germline-derived CDR1 and CDR2 are LNHNV and YYDKDF (reference sequence). J gave up 5 bases and V 1 base, and 10 bases lay outside the gene matches.

The table lists this clone with a count of one. At one of its ends the junction is not consistent with the germline gene, which may arise from a read error. The rearrangement joins TRBV29-1 to TRBJ2-7; TRBD1 agrees at 11 bases. The germline V gene has CDR1 SQVTM and CDR2 ANQGSEA. The length of the CDR3 is 14 residues. In DNA form, the CDR3 reads TGCAGCGCCTCAGGACAGGGGGCTTCCTACGGGCAGTACTTC. Protein: CSASGQGASYGQYF.

The rearrangement joins TRBV24-1 to TRBJ2-1, with TRBD2 matching 14 bases. Germline CDR1 KGHDR, CDR2 SFDVKD. Germline trimming cut 4 bases from V and 7 bases from J; bases unmatched to any gene: 5. There are 16 residues in the CDR3. The CDR3 coding sequence is TGTGCCACCAGTGAGGCTGGGACTAGCGGGAGTAATGAGCAGTTCTTC. Its translation: CATSEAGTSGSNEQFF.

The chain is built from TRBV13 and TRBJ2-3; 12 bases fit TRBD2. Germline loops: CDR1 PRHDT, CDR2 FYEKMQ (reference sequence). CDR3 length: 18 amino acids. V lost 1 base and J lost 0; bases outside the gene matches: 5. CDR3 loop: CASSLETSGRGSTDTQYF. For the CDR3, the DNA is TGTGCCAGCAGCTTAGAGACTAGCGGGAGAGGGAGCACAGATACGCAGTATTTT. Full variable domain (remainder filled in from reference TRBV13 and TRBJ2-3): AAGVIQSPRHLIKEKRETATLKCYPIPRHDTVYWYQQGPGQDPQFLISFYEKMQSDKGSIPDRFSAQQFSDYHSELNMSSLELGDSALYFCASSLETSGRGSTDTQYFGPGTRLTVL.

The J gene is TRBJ1-2, the V gene TRBV25-1, with TRBD1 identical over 7 bases. The germline V gene encodes CDR1 MGHDK and CDR2 SYGVNS. The CDR3 has 15 residues. The V segment lost 4 bases and the J segment 5 bases; nucleotides outside the gene matches: 10. The CDR3 sequence is CASSGPGGNGYGYTF. The CDR3 bases are TGTGCCAGCAGTGGACCAGGGGGAAATGGGTATGGCTACACCTTC.

In its sample, this clone was seen a few times. V is TRBV18 and J is TRBJ1-2, with no clear D. The CDR3 totals 15 residues. Germline CDR1 KGHSH, CDR2 LQKENI. V was pared by 3 bases and J by 4 bases, with 15 bases between. In DNA form, the CDR3 reads TGTGCCAGCTCACCTAGAGGGTCTAGGTTCTATGGCTACACCTTC. It specifies CASSPRGSRFYGYTF.

The CDR3 reads CASSPLGGNTEAFF. Written as DNA, the CDR3 is TGTGCCAGTAGTCCTCTTGGAGGGAACACTGAAGCTTTCTTT. The chain combines TRBV19 with TRBJ1-1, with D unresolved. V was shortened by 5 bases and J by 1 base, with 11 bases between the two germline ends. From germline, CDR1 is LNHDA and CDR2 SQIVND (reference sequence). CDR3 length equals 14 residues.

This clone was counted only a few times. The chain links TRBV6-5 to TRBJ1-2; 7 nucleotides agree with TRBD1. J gave up 6 bases and V 5 bases, and 9 bases lay outside the gene matches. The germline CDR1 and CDR2 sequences are MNHEY and SVGAGI. The CDR3 has 14 amino acids. The CDR3 sequence: CASSPPRQGHGYTF. The CDR3, as DNA: TGTGCCAGCAGTCCACCAAGACAGGGTCATGGCTACACCTTC.

The V and J genes are TRBV6-6 and TRBJ1-3, with D perhaps matching TRBD1 (5 bases). This CDR3 comprises 17 residues. V gave up 5 bases and J gave up 2 bases, with 19 bases separating them. Germline-derived CDR1 and CDR2 are MNHNY and SVGAGI (reference sequence). DNA of the CDR3: TGTGCCAGCAGTCAGATCCCCCAGGGTGCCGCTGGAAACACCATATATTTT. This encodes CASSQIPQGAAGNTIYF.

This clone was observed a handful of times. V is TRBV27 and J is TRBJ1-6, with D maybe TRBD1 (6 bases). This CDR3 is built from 15 residues. The V gene's germline CDR1 is MNHEY and CDR2 SMNVEV (reference sequence). V shed 7 bases and J shed 4 bases, with 14 bases lying between them. DNA for the CDR3: TGTGCCAGCAAAACAGGGTCCTTGTATAATTCACCCCTCCACTTT. It translates to CASKTGSLYNSPLHF.

The chain recombines TRBV3-1 (or the pseudogene TRBV3-2) with TRBJ2-7, with D unclear. The germline V and J ends were trimmed by 1 base and 4 bases, with 2 bases remaining between them. CDR3 length: 11 residues. CDR1 is LGHDT and CDR2 is YNNKEL in the germline V gene (reference sequence). The CDR3 sequence: CASSQAYEQYF. The CDR3 region has the DNA TGTGCCAGCAGCCAAGCTTACGAGCAGTACTTC.

This chain uses TRBV18 with TRBJ2-7; no clear D. In germline, CDR1 is KGHSH, CDR2 LQKENI. The CDR3 loop spans 14 amino acids. V lost 1 base to trimming and J lost 4 bases, with 11 bases between them. CDR3 in DNA: TGTGCCAGCTCACCACTGGCGGTAAGTTACGAGCAGTACTTC. This codes for CASSPLAVSYEQYF.

The V call is TRBV7-3, the J call TRBJ1-6; D is unresolved. V was shortened by 2 bases and J by 1 base, with 6 bases between the two germline ends. Germline V lookup: CDR1 SGHTA, CDR2 FQGTGA. The CDR3 loop spans 15 amino acids. DNA of the CDR3: TGTGCCAGCAGCTTATCGGGGTCCTATAATTCACCCCTCCACTTT. Translation: CASSLSGSYNSPLHF.

The CDR3 DNA is TGTGCCTGGAGTGTAGGGGGCCTGGTGGGGCAGCCCCAGCATTTT. Amino acids: CAWSVGGLVGQPQHF. The chain carries TRBV30 and TRBJ1-5, with 7 nucleotides matching TRBD1. The CDR3 is 15 residues long. With V trimmed by 0 bases and J by 7 bases, 9 bases remained unmatched. Germline V CDR1 and CDR2: GTSNPN, SVGIG (reference sequence).

This chain uses TRBV5-8 with TRBJ1-4; 7 bases fit TRBD1. Trimming removed 4 bases from V and 4 bases from J; junction bases left unmatched: 7. CDR1 and CDR2 (germline): SGHTS, YDEGEE. The CDR3 totals 15 residues. The CDR3 sequence is CASSARQGNNEKLFF. The CDR3 bases are TGTGCCAGCAGCGCTCGACAGGGCAATAATGAAAAACTGTTTTTT. The complete variable domain, with remaining parts taken from reference TRBV5-8 and TRBJ1-4, reads EAGVTQSPTHLIKTRGQQATLRCSPISGHTSVYWYQQALGLGLQFLLWYDEGEERNRGNFPPRFSGRQFPNYSSELNVNALELEDSALYLCASSARQGNNEKLFFGSGTQLSVL.

The chain has TRBV27 and TRBJ2-1; 7 nucleotides agree with TRBD1. Germline V CDR1 and CDR2: MNHEY, SMNVEV (reference sequence). V was pared by 5 bases and J by 6 bases, with 4 bases of the junction left unmatched. This CDR3 is 13 amino acids long. The CDR3 DNA reads as TGTGCCAGCAGTCCCCGGACAGGCAATGAGCAGTTCTTC. Protein sequence: CASSPRTGNEQFF.